A single sample gave rise to the 15 T cell receptor beta chains below, sequenced in a study of CXCR3-negative and CXCR3-positive naive CD8 T cells. The study made its TRB cDNA libraries by 5' RACE, adding UMI labels. Each CDR3 protein gets one entry in TCRdb, which reprocessed the 5' RACE reads and gives no DNA. In all, the sample yields 45,000 to 60,000 distinct CDR3 sequences. The sample taken for sequencing was naive CXCR3- CD8+ T cells from blood. Subset reported: CD45RO-CCR7+CD27+CD95- naive CD8+ T cells lacking CXCR3 (TNR3-). Receptors were obtained from a human donor in good health. Some clones in this sample may be carry-over from other donors' samples.

This clonotype counts as medium-sized by frequency. CDR3 sequence: CASSFGLQETQYF. V and J are TRBV7-2 and TRBJ2-5. The CDR3 length is 13 residues. Germline assignment: CDR1 SGHTA and CDR2 FQGNSA.

The chain has TRBV9 and TRBJ1-3; the TCRdb call, TRBD1, lacks DNA for checking. Germline V gene data show CDR1 as SGDLS and CDR2 as YYNGEE. The CDR3 is 17 residues long. CDR3 amino acids: CASSVAEDPRGGNTIYF.

V and J are TRBV5-6 and TRBJ1-1; as DNA is missing, the TRBD1 call by TCRdb cannot be tested. Germline V gives CDR1 SGHDT, CDR2 YYEEEE. This CDR3 has 13 amino acids. The CDR3 protein is CASSLGDTPEAFF.

This chain links TRBV28 with TRBJ1-2. There are 16 residues in the CDR3. Germline loops: CDR1 MDHEN, CDR2 SYDVKM. The CDR3 here is CASSPTLASFNYGYTF.

The chain uses TRBV2 and TRBJ2-7; checking the TCRdb D call of TRBD1 is not possible without DNA. Germline values: CDR1 SNHLY, CDR2 FYNNEI. There are 15 residues in the CDR3. The CDR3 spells CASKLARTGNYEQYF.

The chain is built from TRBV28 and TRBJ2-2; TCRdb's D call of TRBD2 is untestable without DNA. Germline values: CDR1 MDHEN, CDR2 SYDVKM. The CDR3 contains 15 residues. The CDR3 loop reads CASSRGVLDTGELFF.

The chain is built from TRBV6-2 or TRBV6-3 and TRBJ2-1; checking the TCRdb D call of TRBD1 is not possible without DNA. From germline, CDR1 is MNHEY and CDR2 SVGEGT. This CDR3 has 14 residues. CDR3 region: CASSRGESYNEQFF.

V is TRBV11-2 and J is TRBJ2-7. Germline V gene data show CDR1 as SGHAT and CDR2 as FQNNGV. This CDR3 contains 13 residues. CDR3 sequence reads: CASSLVNTYEQYF.

The chain is built from TRBV20-1 and TRBJ2-1; TCRdb's D gene call, TRBD2, goes unchecked for lack of DNA. The germline gives CDR1 DFQATT, CDR2 SNEGSKA (reference sequence). The CDR3 runs to 14 residues. The chain's CDR3 is CSANSGGDYNEQFF.

The chain uses TRBV7-2 and TRBJ2-7; TCRdb's D call of TRBD2 is untestable without DNA. This CDR3 is built from 19 residues. The germline CDR1 and CDR2 sequences are SGHTA and FQGNSA. The CDR3 spells CASSPSRSRGGVRSYEQYF.

The chain employs TRBV7-6 and TRBJ2-7. Germline lookup yields CDR1 SGHVS and CDR2 FNYEAQ. There are 14 residues in the CDR3. The CDR3 reads CASSLNLDSYEQYF.

The V call is TRBV29-1, the J call TRBJ2-1. The CDR3 length is 12 residues. Germline CDR1 SQVTM, CDR2 ANQGSEA. The CDR3 loop is CSTEAYYNEQFF.

The chain employs TRBV20-1 and TRBJ2-5. This CDR3 contains 15 residues. The germline V gene has CDR1 DFQATT and CDR2 SNEGSKA (reference sequence). The CDR3 protein is CSARELAVSQETQYF.

The rearrangement joins TRBV6-2 or TRBV6-3 to TRBJ2-3. This CDR3 has 13 residues. CDR1 and CDR2 (germline): MNHEY, SVGEGT. CDR3 sequence: CASTSMSPDTQYF.

The chain employs TRBV5-6 and TRBJ2-2; the TRBD1 assignment by TCRdb is unverifiable without DNA. The CDR3 contains 15 residues. Looked up from germline, CDR1 is SGHDT and CDR2 is YYEEEE. The CDR3 loop reads CASSLQGISTGELFF.